This TCR beta chain was recorded in a study of shared clonotypes between healthy human individuals. Study as a whole: The study drew on a couple of women and three men aged 18 to 49 as donors.

Assay used: immunoSEQ multiplex PCR; TCRdb lists only in-frame clones, some missing. The sample lists millions of clones; 80% to 95% were seen once. The ends lost 9 bases at V and 6 bases at J; junction bases unmatched: 7. The CDR3 runs 14 residues. Germline assignment: CDR1 LNHDA and CDR2 SQIVND (reference sequence). There were only Caucasian adults among the donors, and all lived in Nashville, Tennessee. The study separated CD4+ cells into CD45RA+ naive and CD45RA-negative memory subsets. This receptor was taken from a man aged 18 to 30 in good health. Some clones in this sample may be carry-over from other donors' samples. Sequencing was done on a sample of naive CD4+ T cells from PBMCs. Described subset: CD45RA+ positively selected. The V call is TRBV19, the J call TRBJ2-1, with 11 bases aligning to TRBD2. CDR3 in DNA: TGTGCCAGAACTACTAGCGGGAGTATCAATGAGCAGTTCTTC. It yields the protein CARTTSGSINEQFF.